This entry features one T cell receptor beta chain sequence. The antigen this receptor binds is unknown. The record has no base qualities; no much larger clone is one base away. Taken with the paper, the label for time point translates to: blood 4 weeks post-SBRT, at nephrectomy. The treatment or condition label, read with the paper, signifies: 15 Gy SBRT to primary tumor, nephrectomy 4 weeks later. The samples were drawn from a clinical trial, where primary renal cell carcinomas were treated with 15 Gy of stereotactic body radiation therapy and then removed by nephrectomy 4 weeks afterward. To track tumor-enriched clonotypes, serial peripheral blood was sampled from radiation-treated patients at baseline and at 2 weeks and 4 weeks after SBRT. All patients had renal cell carcinoma with clear cell pathology. The QIAamp DNA Blood Mini Kit (Qiagen) was used to prepare genomic DNA for TCR sequencing. Samples were included in the analyses only if all quality control checks were passed.

The germline V gene gives CDR1 as SGHRS and CDR2 as YFSETQ. The CDR3 sequence holds 13 residues, the cysteine and phenylalanine included. The CDR3 DNA has 39 bases and is translated from base 1. V loses 1 base of germline sequence and J loses 0 bases, and the interval between the two ends is 3 bases. TCR beta libraries were generated from genomic DNA with the immunoSEQ kit, following the manufacturer's recommendations. To prepare libraries, a first multiplex PCR with proprietary primers was run, followed by a second PCR that added unique barcodes, and a bead cleanup was done after each round. A positive control reaction and a negative control reaction, both provided in the kit, were run with every batch of samples. The final libraries were assessed on an Agilent 4200 TapeStation D1000 ScreenTape, pooled by volume, and quantified by qPCR. Sequencing was performed on an Illumina NextSeq500 using a MidOutput 150-cycle cartridge, with 156 Read1 cycles, 15 Index1 cycles, and the kit custom primers. The pooled library was loaded at 1.0 pM, and approximately 18% PhiX control was spiked in. On the study's bioinformatics: Vendor-processed data were analyzed in R, with a clonotype defined as all T cells sharing the same CDR3 nucleotide sequence. In the clone abundance analyses, frequencies in each sample were normalized to that sample's 10,000 most abundant clones. Public T cell clones, which averaged fewer than five per sample, were removed prior to analysis. Tumor-enriched and baseline blood-enriched clonotypes were defined by at least a 32-fold difference in abundance between compartments. Clonotypes expanded or contracted between blood time points were identified with a beta-binomial differential abundance model. The Baroni-Urbani and Buser coefficient was used to measure tumor-blood repertoire similarity, and groups were compared with two-tailed Wilcoxon tests in R. TCRdb carries this immuneACCESS record with in-frame sequences only. Its versions omit some clonotypes, under half of them owing to an unresolved V gene in the studies checked, with the rest unexplained. V, J and clone size reflect that table, while D and trimming were determined from the DNA. This sample gives roughly 80,000 clones in total; around 78% of them show up just once. Approximately 2.4% of the sample lies in the top ten.

The data were taken from a study of radiation and T cells in renal cell carcinoma (dated by TCRdb to 2020 to 2022). A note on the overall study: In total, approximately 53 samples underwent TCR beta sequencing: 25 or so tumors plus 27 peripheral blood samples. The final blood draw was performed at 4 weeks after radiation, at the same time as nephrectomy. Across all 50 or so samples, 4,000,000 or so unique CDR3 nucleotide sequences, encoding roughly 3 million unique CDR3 amino acid sequences, were identified. Beyond this particular receptor, the publication reports: The single-armed trial design could not address effects of radiation dose or scheduling on the TCR repertoire. Tracking of blood repertoire dynamics stopped at roughly 4 weeks after treatment, with no follow-up past that point. Because pretreatment tumor biopsies were not available, the study could not determine whether clonotypes were already present within the tumor at baseline. An increase in top tumor clonotypes in blood was observed from baseline to 2 weeks post-radiation, followed by contraction by 4 weeks, which was taken to suggest transient expansion of tumor-resident clones.

The TCR comes from an older woman with renal cell carcinoma. The chain is made from TRBV5-1 and TRBJ2-3, with the D segment identity uncertain. The sequences come from blood, collected from a patient whose treatment included radiotherapy and nephrectomy. Here is the DNA: TGCGCCAGCAGCTTGCAGAGCACAGATACGCAGTATTTT. Its translation reads: CASSLQSTDTQYF.